The present T cell receptor beta chain was sequenced within a study of blood T cell repertoires in COVID-19 (dated by TCRdb to the early 2020s). Broadly, across the study: Collaborator samples came from the United States, Italy and Spain and covered acute and convalescent phases of COVID-19. The material from the prospective study consisted of cDNA or gDNA derived from T cells, B-cell-depleted T cells, or PBMCs. Deeply sampled blood TCRbeta repertoires from subjects exposed to, actively infected with, or recovered from COVID-19 were included in the dataset. The repertoires were made available in a free public database intended to serve as a resource for research on the immune response to SARS-CoV-2. Samples came from the ongoing ImmuneRACE study (first 160 participants) plus 1,254 subjects from 6 global collaborators. Nearly every sample came with metadata listing a de-identified subject ID, COVID-19 status, age in years and sex. Where available, HLA class I and class II types were taken from metadata supplied by the sample provider and were not determined by assay-based typing.

TCRbeta CDR3 regions were amplified from genomic DNA by means of the immunoSEQ Assay, a bias-controlled multiplex PCR. The paper's data handling went like this. The number of nucleated cells in each sample was estimated by amplification of reference gene primers within the assay. To quantify the absolute abundance of each unique TCRbeta CDR3 rearrangement, sequence reads were collapsed and filtered. Productive Simpson clonality was computed per sample as the square root of Simpson's diversity index over productive rearrangements. The source is immuneACCESS, and TCRdb retained only in-frame sequences with V and J called. Part of the clones is not carried over; for the studies checked, unresolved V genes explain less than half of this, and the remainder is unexplained. V and J calls and clone size are as listed in that table; D and trimming were resolved from the DNA. This sample lists hundreds of thousands of clones; approximately 78% were detected once. The ten largest clones take up approximately 5% of the sample.

Regarding this clone: Its antigen is currently not known. Base qualities were left out, and no much larger clone turns up one base away.

In the prospective study, participants were roughly 18 to 100 years old, resided in about 25 geographic areas of the United States, and were enrolled through a virtual design. In the prospective study, cohorts were assigned on the basis of participant-reported clinical history obtained from a screening survey and a study questionnaire. Exposed participants were defined as having been in contact with someone with a PCR-confirmed or clinician-diagnosed COVID-19 case within 2 weeks of study entry. Each participant in the prospective study had whole blood, serum and a nasopharyngeal or oropharyngeal swab collected by mobile phlebotomists. Prospective study participants could optionally give additional blood draws and questionnaires over a roughly two-month period. Before DNA extraction, blood samples from the prospective study were shipped at room temperature or frozen. V and J lose 10 bases and 0 bases, and a span of 16 bases separates them. The germline V gene provides CDR1 ENHRY and CDR2 SYGVKD. The CDR3 runs 15 residues from the cysteine to the phenylalanine. The DNA shown is the 45-base CDR3, in frame from base 1.

Findings and caveats that apply to the study as a whole: Clinical and demographic metadata were provided uncurated, with the amount varying by source and participant.

Sequencing input: PBMCs or T cells enriched from blood (not recorded which). The TCR comes from a man between 40 and 49 years old who had been exposed to COVID-19. The rearrangement combines TRBV10-3 with TRBJ2-1; 5 matching bases give a weak D call of TRBD1. The DNA sequence follows: TGTGCCACCTCGTCCCCCCAGGGCTCCTACAATGAGCAGTTCTTC. This codes for CATSSPQGSYNEQFF.